This T cell receptor (beta chain) stems from a study of neurological immune-mediated disorders. 5'RACE generated cDNA with 10-nucleotide random UMIs. TCRdb re-derived calls from the 5' RACE reads in MiXCR, one entry per CDR3 protein. In the table there are 60,000 to 85,000 distinct CDR3 sequences, roughly 5% of which are singletons. General study results and limits: Because no CDR3 amino acid sequences were shared across subjects by expanded clones, private repertoires were suggested in all groups. The greatest degree of TCR clonal expansion was observed in HTLV-1-associated myelopathy, with the lowest in multiple sclerosis, below that of healthy controls. A possible signature appeared as one related-CDR3 cluster, in which phylogenetic grouping placed the repertoires of 18 of 34 multiple sclerosis patients.

Germline assignment: CDR1 MDHEN and CDR2 SYDVKM. This CDR3 region has 14 residues. V dropped 4 bases and J dropped 15 bases, with 22 bases sitting between them. On this clonotype itself: The antigen is not known.

The TCR sequence derives from a man aged 18 to 30 with multiple sclerosis. Material for sequencing was PBMCs. The chain joins TRBV28 to TRBJ2-1; D unclear. CDR3 in DNA: TGTGCCAGCAGTTCTCCCCCACCCTTGAGACGCGGGTTCTTC. Amino acids: CASSSPPPLRRGFF.